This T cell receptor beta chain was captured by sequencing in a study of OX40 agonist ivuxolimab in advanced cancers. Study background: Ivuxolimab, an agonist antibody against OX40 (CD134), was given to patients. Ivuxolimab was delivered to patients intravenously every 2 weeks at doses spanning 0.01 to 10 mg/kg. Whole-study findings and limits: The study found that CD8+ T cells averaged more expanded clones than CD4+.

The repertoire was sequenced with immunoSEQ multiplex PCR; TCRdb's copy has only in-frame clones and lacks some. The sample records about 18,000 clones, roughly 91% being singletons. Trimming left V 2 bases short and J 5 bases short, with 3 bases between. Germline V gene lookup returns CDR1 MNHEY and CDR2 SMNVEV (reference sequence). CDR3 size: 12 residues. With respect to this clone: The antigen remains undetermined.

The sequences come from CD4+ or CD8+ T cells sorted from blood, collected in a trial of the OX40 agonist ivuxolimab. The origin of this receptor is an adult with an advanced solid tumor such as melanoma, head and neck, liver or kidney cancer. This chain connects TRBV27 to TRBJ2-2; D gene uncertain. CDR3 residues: CASSLRTGELFF. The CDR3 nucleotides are TGTGCCAGCAGTTTACGGACCGGGGAGCTGTTTTTT.